One and the same sample provided the 30 T cell receptor beta chains below, sequenced in a study of PD-1 blockade in classical Hodgkin lymphoma (dated by TCRdb to the early 2020s). Library generation was performed with the immunoSEQ multiplex PCR assay. TCRdb holds this immuneACCESS table with in-frame rearrangements only. Some clones are missing; in checked studies, unresolved V genes explain under half, and the rest has no known cause. Here the sample has 45,000 or so clones; around 72% occur a single time. More than 9.5% of the sample is held by the ten biggest clonotypes. Per the publication, the time point label means: cycle 1 day 1 (C1D1), immediately before nivolumab initiation. Every trial patient had relapsed after autologous stem cell transplantation, and cohorts A, B and C differed in prior brentuximab vedotin exposure. The sequences come from peripheral blood mononuclear cells (PBMCs), collected at baseline. These TCRs come from a human donor with classical Hodgkin lymphoma.

This chain connects TRBV6-5 to TRBJ2-7; 10 bases agree with TRBD2. Germline CDR1 reads MNHEY; CDR2 reads SVGAGI. The CDR3 length is 14 residues. V shed 7 bases, J shed 4 bases, and the junction held 7 bases outside the gene matches. CDR3 nucleotide sequence: TGTGCCAGCATCCAAGCGGGGGGGCCTTACGAGCAGTACTTC. It encodes CASIQAGGPYEQYF.

The chain employs TRBV11-3 and TRBJ1-1; D remains unclear. The CDR3 runs 16 residues. V lost 1 base and J lost 1, with 13 bases in between. Germline CDR1 and CDR2: SGHNT and YENEEA. This CDR3 is CASSLVDEGPNTEAFF. The CDR3 DNA follows: TGTGCCAGCAGCTTAGTAGATGAGGGCCCGAACACTGAAGCTTTCTTT.

The chain links TRBV5-5 to TRBJ2-7, with a weak D call TRBD2 (6 bases). V lost 1 base and J lost 7, with 18 bases in between. Germline V CDR1 and CDR2: SGHKS, YYEKEE (reference sequence). The length of the CDR3 is 15 residues. The CDR3 region is CASSLRPGEAVEQYF. Here the CDR3 DNA reads TGTGCCAGCAGCTTGCGTCCGGGAGAAGCGGTAGAGCAGTACTTC.

The genes are TRBV11-3 and TRBJ2-1, with D unclear. Germline V lookup: CDR1 SGHNT, CDR2 YENEEA. The CDR3 is 13 residues long. V shed 0 bases and J shed 9 bases, with 9 bases lying between them. The CDR3 bases are TGTGCCAGCAGCTTAGATCGATGGGGTGAGCAGTTCTTC. It codes for CASSLDRWGEQFF.

This clone has more than one count but fewer than ten. The chain couples TRBV5-1 to TRBJ1-2; weak D call: TRBD1 (5 bases). V lost 0 bases, J lost 6 bases, and 12 bases lay in between. The germline V gene has CDR1 SGHRS and CDR2 YFSETQ. This CDR3 is built from 14 residues. The CDR3 loop reads CASSLEGRMDGYTF. CDR3 DNA sequence: TGCGCCAGCAGCTTGGAGGGGCGCATGGATGGCTACACCTTC.

The sample holds one count of this clone. A junction end diverges from the germline sequence, so it may reflect a read error. Different DNA sequences within this sample yield the same CDR3. The V gene is TRBV9, the J gene TRBJ1-2; possibly TRBD1 for D (6 bases). CDR1 SGDLS and CDR2 YYNGEE come from the germline V gene. The CDR3 has 15 amino acids. CDR3 sequence: CASSVVAGANYGYTF. As DNA, the CDR3 is TGTGCCAGCAGCGTAGTGGCAGGGGCTAATTATGGCTACACCTTC.

The chain is built from TRBV6-5 and TRBJ1-2; 8 bases line up with TRBD1. Trimming cost V 5 bases and J 4 bases; bases outside gene matches: 9. The germline CDR1 and CDR2 sequences are MNHEY and SVGAGI. This CDR3 is built from 15 residues. The CDR3 loop reads CASSLTGESGYGYTF. CDR3 bases: TGTGCCAGCAGTCTGACAGGGGAGTCCGGCTATGGCTACACCTTC.

The chain combines TRBV5-4 with TRBJ2-2; 8 bases are shared with TRBD1. Germline assignment: CDR1 SGHNT and CDR2 YYREEE (reference sequence). The CDR3 runs to 13 residues. Unmatched junction bases numbered 1, after V lost 3 bases and J lost 6 bases. The CDR3 nucleotides are TGTGCCAGCAGCTGGGGACAGGCCGGGGAGCTGTTTTTT. Translating gives CASSWGQAGELFF.

V gene TRBV5-1 combines with J gene TRBJ1-6; no clear D gene. The CDR3 is 18 residues long. The V end was cut by 0 bases, the J end by 0 bases, with 13 bases between. Looked up from germline, CDR1 is SGHRS and CDR2 is YFSETQ. CDR3 bases: TGCGCCAGCAGCTTGGCCGCGTCCGTCAGCTCCTATAATTCACCCCTCCACTTT. The encoded protein is CASSLAASVSSYNSPLHF.

The chain carries TRBV9 and TRBJ1-4, with D possibly TRBD1 on 5 matching bases. Per the germline V gene, CDR1 is SGDLS and CDR2 is YYNGEE. The CDR3 is 14 residues long. V lost 4 bases to trimming and J lost 12 bases, with 19 bases between them. Written as DNA, the CDR3 is TGTGCCAGCAGCACCTCCCTTGGGGGAGAAGAACTGTTTTTT. It encodes CASSTSLGGEELFF. The full variable domain, completed using reference TRBV9 and TRBJ1-4, is DSGVTQTPKHLITATGQRVTLRCSPRSGDLSVYWYQQSLDQGLQFLIQYYNGEERAKGNILERFSAQQFPDLHSELNLSSLELGDSALYFCASSTSLGGEELFFGSGTQLSVL.

This clone came up a few times. The chain links TRBV6-1 to TRBJ1-4; 9 bases agree with TRBD1. The junction had 7 bases not matched to a gene; V was cut back by 6 bases and J by 8 bases. The length of the CDR3 is 14 residues. Germline assignment: CDR1 MNHNS and CDR2 SASEGT. The chain's CDR3 is CASSLDRGAEKLFF. The CDR3, as DNA: TGTGCCAGCAGCTTGGACAGGGGAGCCGAAAAACTGTTTTTT.

V gene TRBV5-1 combines with J gene TRBJ2-5; weak D call: TRBD2 (5 bases). Germline V gene sequence: CDR1 SGHRS, CDR2 YFSETQ. This CDR3 is built from 14 residues. The V end was cut by 0 bases, the J end by 4 bases, with 10 bases between. CDR3 coding DNA: TGCGCCAGCAGCTTGGTGGGAGCGCTAGAGACCCAGTACTTC. Encoded protein: CASSLVGALETQYF.

The chain links TRBV4-1 to TRBJ2-7; tentative D call: TRBD2 (5 bases). The V end was cut by 1 base, the J end by 3 bases, with 13 bases between. This CDR3 has 15 amino acids. CDR1 is MGHRA, CDR2 YSYEKL, per germline. CDR3 protein: CASSQAGITVYEQYF. The CDR3 bases are TGCGCCAGCAGCCAAGCCGGGATCACCGTCTACGAGCAGTACTTC.

The CDR3, as DNA: TGTGCAAGTCTCCTCCACCGCTGGGGGGGGTACGCCGCGTTCTATGGCTACACCTTC. Translating gives CASLLHRWGGYAAFYGYTF. The J gene is TRBJ1-2, the V gene TRBV12-2. TRBV12-2 is designated a pseudogene. The CDR3 has 19 residues.

The V call is TRBV19, the J call TRBJ2-2; 8 nucleotides agree with TRBD2. Trimming cost V 7 bases and J 0 bases; bases outside gene matches: 10. CDR1 is LNHDA, CDR2 SQIVND, per germline (reference sequence). The CDR3 totals 17 residues. The CDR3 nucleotides read TGTGCCAGTATTGGGCTAGCGGGTCGTACGAACACCGGGGAGCTGTTTTTT. Translation gives CASIGLAGRTNTGELFF.

V is TRBV5-6 and J is TRBJ2-3; no clear D. The CDR3 length is 15 residues. Germline lookup yields CDR1 SGHDT and CDR2 YYEEEE. Trimming took off 0 bases at V and 8 bases at J, with 16 bases between the two ends. The CDR3 region is CASSLALRSSGTQYF. DNA of the CDR3: TGTGCCAGCAGCTTGGCCTTAAGGTCCTCCGGTACGCAGTATTTT. Full variable domain (missing parts from reference TRBV5-6 and TRBJ2-3): DAGVTQSPTHLIKTRGQQVTLRCSPKSGHDTVSWYQQALGQGPQFIFQYYEEEERQRGNFPDRFSGHQFPNYSSELNVNALLLGDSALYLCASSLALRSSGTQYFGPGTRLTVL.

V usage is TRBV11-3 and J usage is TRBJ2-5; 8 nucleotides line up with TRBD2. The germline CDR1 and CDR2 sequences are SGHNT and YENEEA. This CDR3 has 15 amino acids. Unmatched junction bases numbered 5, after V lost 0 bases and J lost 5 bases. The CDR3: CASSLEASGWETQYF. CDR3 sequence (DNA): TGTGCCAGCAGCTTAGAGGCTAGCGGGTGGGAGACCCAGTACTTC.

The V and J genes are TRBV5-1 and TRBJ2-5; TRBD2 matches 12 bases. This CDR3 has 15 residues. The V gene's germline CDR1 is SGHRS and CDR2 YFSETQ. J was trimmed by 4 bases and V by 4 bases; bases with no gene match: 5. The CDR3 DNA is TGCGCCAGCAGCCAGGGACTAGCGGGTCGAGAGACCCAGTACTTC. It codes for CASSQGLAGRETQYF. Using reference TRBV5-1 and TRBJ2-5 for the parts outside the CDR3, the full variable domain is KAGVTQTPRYLIKTRGQQVTLSCSPISGHRSVSWYQQTPGQGLQFLFEYFSETQRNKGNFPGRFSGRQFSNSRSEMNVSTLELGDSALYLCASSQGLAGRETQYFGPGTRLLVL.

This clone was detected a few times. The J gene is TRBJ1-1, the V gene TRBV21-1. TRBV21-1 is a documented pseudogene. This CDR3 has 11 residues. The chain's CDR3 is CASSLTRGAFF. CDR3 DNA sequence: TGTGCCAGCAGCTTGACGCGTGGAGCTTTCTTT.

This rearrangement joins TRBV7-6 to TRBJ2-3, with 8 bases aligning to TRBD2. Losses at the gene ends were 1 base for V and 3 bases for J; bases not matched to a gene: 6. CDR3 length: 16 amino acids. Germline loops: CDR1 SGHVS, CDR2 FNYEAQ. CDR3 amino acids: CASSLGSGSLTDTQYF. CDR3 DNA sequence: TGTGCCAGCAGCTTAGGGAGCGGGAGCTTGACAGATACGCAGTATTTT.

The chain combines TRBV5-1 with TRBJ2-1; 9 bases are shared with TRBD2. The CDR3 loop spans 16 amino acids. The germline CDR1 and CDR2 sequences are SGHRS and YFSETQ. Trimming cost V 1 base and J 6 bases; bases outside gene matches: 8. As DNA, the CDR3 is TGCGCCAGCAGCTTGTGGCGGGAGGGAGCCGGCAATGAGCAGTTCTTC. Translation gives CASSLWREGAGNEQFF.

There are a few counts of this clone. The V and J genes are TRBV7-9 and TRBJ1-1; no firm D call. Germline values: CDR1 SEHNR, CDR2 FQNEAQ (reference sequence). CDR3 length: 12 residues. Trimming removed 8 bases at V and 1 base at J, with 8 bases between. CDR3 sequence: CASSTSNTEAFF. The DNA of the CDR3 is TGTGCCAGCTCGACGTCGAACACTGAAGCTTTCTTT. The whole variable domain, filled in from reference TRBV7-9 and TRBJ1-1, reads DTGVSQNPRHKITKRGQNVTFRCDPISEHNRLYWYRQTLGQGPEFLTYFQNEAQLEKSRLLSDRFSAERPKGSFSTLEIQRTEQGDSAMYLCASSTSNTEAFFGQGTRLTVV.

The chain combines TRBV6-5 with TRBJ1-5; TRBD1 might be the D (5 bases). CDR3 length: 13 amino acids. V was shortened by 4 bases and J by 4 bases, with 8 bases between the two germline ends. From germline, CDR1 is MNHEY and CDR2 SVGAGI. The CDR3: CASSSQGNQPQHF. CDR3 coding DNA: TGTGCCAGCAGTTCCCAGGGTAATCAGCCCCAGCATTTT.

The gene calls are TRBV7-4 and TRBJ1-1; TRBD1 aligns across 8 bases. J lost 3 bases, V lost 4 bases, and 4 bases had no gene match. CDR3 length: 14 amino acids. Germline V lookup: CDR1 SGHVT, CDR2 SQSDAQ. CDR3 bases: TGTGCCAGCAGCTCACGGACAGGGTACACTGAAGCTTTCTTT. Translated: CASSSRTGYTEAFF.

This chain links TRBV7-9 with TRBJ1-3; D gene uncertain. Germline V gene lookup returns CDR1 SEHNR and CDR2 FQNEAQ (reference sequence). The CDR3 covers 13 residues. Trimming stripped 5 bases from V and 6 bases from J, with 11 bases between. Here the CDR3 reads CASSGRNENTIYF. CDR3 sequence (DNA): TGTGCCAGCAGCGGGAGAAACGAAAACACCATATATTTT.

The V call is TRBV6-5, the J call TRBJ2-7; unclear D gene. V lost 2 bases and J lost 7, with 9 bases in between. Germline V gene lookup returns CDR1 MNHEY and CDR2 SVGAGI. The CDR3 is made up of 12 amino acids. CDR3 sequence (DNA): TGTGCCAGCAGTTACCCCGGTGGGGAGCAGTACTTC. It is translated as CASSYPGGEQYF.

This chain connects TRBV5-4 to TRBJ2-2; D unclear. V was shortened by 4 bases and J by 4 bases, with 14 bases between the two germline ends. The CDR3 spans 15 residues. The germline V gene encodes CDR1 SGHNT and CDR2 YYREEE (reference sequence). The CDR3 sequence: CASSGWQEPTGELFF. DNA of the CDR3: TGTGCCAGCAGCGGGTGGCAGGAACCCACCGGGGAGCTGTTTTTT.

This chain joins TRBV19 and TRBJ1-4, with 9 bases fitting TRBD1. Germline assignment: CDR1 LNHDA and CDR2 SQIVND (reference sequence). Unmatched junction bases numbered 6, after V lost 3 bases and J lost 7 bases. The CDR3 is made up of 15 amino acids. The CDR3 sequence is CASSIGTGTFEKLFF. In DNA, the CDR3 is TGTGCCAGTAGTATTGGGACAGGGACTTTTGAAAAACTGTTTTTT.

As concerns this clone: This same CDR3 is encoded by further DNA sequences in the sample. V and J are TRBV27 and TRBJ1-1; D is possibly TRBD1 (5 bases). The V gene's germline CDR1 is MNHEY and CDR2 SMNVEV (reference sequence). Trimming left V 3 bases short and J 4 bases short, with 9 bases between. The CDR3 runs 13 residues. The DNA for the CDR3 is TGTGCCAGCAGTTTTGGGGGAGGCACTGAAGCTTTCTTT. This gives the protein CASSFGGGTEAFF.

CDR3 in DNA: TGTGCCAGCAGCCAGAGCAGGGATTATGGCTACACCTTC. Residues: CASSQSRDYGYTF. This rearrangement joins TRBV7-9 to TRBJ1-2, with a tentative D call TRBD1 (5 bases). From germline, CDR1 is SEHNR and CDR2 FQNEAQ (reference sequence). The CDR3 is made up of 13 amino acids. V lost 5 bases and J 5 bases, leaving 12 bases between the germline ends.